These 10 T cell receptor beta chains were sequenced from one sample in a study of shared clonotypes between healthy human individuals. Clones were sequenced by immunoSEQ multiplex PCR, and TCRdb holds only the in-frame ones, with some missing. The sample records 300,000 to 400,000 clones, about 73% being singletons. The material sequenced was memory CD4+ T cells sorted from blood. Subset defined: CD45RA-negative fraction. These receptor sequences come from a man between 25 and 39 years old in good health.

This sequence joins TRBV11-2 and TRBJ2-3; 8 nucleotides agree with TRBD1. The germline gives CDR1 SGHAT, CDR2 FQNNGV. With V trimmed by 4 bases and J by 3 bases, 12 bases remained unmatched. The CDR3 runs to 17 residues. Written as DNA, the CDR3 is TGTGCCAGCAGCTACCTAGCAGGGGGCGGAACAACAGATACGCAGTATTTT. Translated: CASSYLAGGGTTDTQYF.

The chain carries TRBV7-9 and TRBJ2-1; a weak D match, TRBD1 (6 bases). The CDR3 length is 14 residues. Trimming removed 6 bases at V and 13 bases at J, with 22 bases between. Germline V CDR1 and CDR2: SEHNR, FQNEAQ (reference sequence). CDR3 DNA: TGTGCCAGCAGTTTAATGGCTTCAGGGGAAAGCCAGTTCTTC. Its protein product is CASSLMASGESQFF.

This clone was detected only a few times. This chain connects TRBV19 to TRBJ1-1, with a weak D call TRBD1 (5 bases). CDR1 is LNHDA and CDR2 is SQIVND in the germline V gene (reference sequence). The germline V and J ends were trimmed by 3 bases and 4 bases, with 12 bases remaining between them. This CDR3 is 14 amino acids long. CDR3: CASSMGGRGTEAFF. CDR3 nucleotides: TGTGCCAGTAGTATGGGGGGTCGCGGCACTGAAGCTTTCTTT.

The chain recombines TRBV9 with TRBJ1-4, with D possibly being TRBD1 (5 bases). V dropped 3 bases and J dropped 0 bases, with 9 bases sitting between them. CDR1 and CDR2 (germline): SGDLS, YYNGEE. The CDR3 spans 15 residues. In nucleotides, the CDR3 is TGTGCCAGCAGCGATGGGGGGACAACTAATGAAAAACTGTTTTTT. It yields the protein CASSDGGTTNEKLFF.

This chain joins TRBV14 and TRBJ2-2, with D uncertain. The V end lost 4 bases, the J end lost 7 bases, and 7 bases lay between the germline ends. In germline, CDR1 is SGHDN, CDR2 FVKESK. The CDR3 runs to 12 residues. This CDR3 reads CASSPLGGELFF. CDR3 DNA: TGTGCCAGCAGCCCCCTAGGCGGGGAGCTGTTTTTT.

The J gene is TRBJ1-3, the V gene TRBV28; no clear D. The CDR3 has 15 amino acids. V lost 5 bases, J lost 0 bases, and 11 bases lay in between. Germline CDR1 MDHEN, CDR2 SYDVKM. The CDR3 sequence: CASSETVLSGNTIYF. In nucleotides, the CDR3 is TGTGCCAGCAGTGAGACTGTCCTCTCTGGAAACACCATATATTTT.

J is TRBJ2-5 and V is TRBV7-9; 9 positions match TRBD1. The CDR3 runs to 15 residues. CDR1 is SEHNR, CDR2 FQNEAQ, per germline (reference sequence). Trimming at V came to 1 base and at J to 9 bases, leaving 9 bases not matched to a gene. This CDR3 is CASSLESGQGWPQYF. CDR3 bases: TGTGCCAGCAGCTTAGAGTCGGGACAGGGATGGCCCCAGTACTTC.

This clone was observed a few times. This chain connects TRBV10-3 to TRBJ2-1; D gene ambiguous. Germline CDR1 ENHRY, CDR2 SYGVKD. Trimming shortened V by 8 bases and J by 9 bases, and 11 bases separated the two germline ends. The CDR3 extends over 11 amino acids. The CDR3 sequence is CAISDQSEQFF. CDR3 nucleotide sequence: TGTGCCATCTCGGATCAAAGTGAGCAGTTCTTC.

This clone was seen just once. The chain carries TRBV5-1 and TRBJ2-5; weak D call: TRBD2 (5 bases). The CDR3 loop spans 14 amino acids. Germline V gene data show CDR1 as SGHRS and CDR2 as YFSETQ. V was clipped by 0 bases and J by 3 bases, with 9 bases between them. In DNA, the CDR3 is TGCGCCAGCAGCTTGGTGAGGGCGAAAGAGACCCAGTACTTC. This encodes CASSLVRAKETQYF.

This clone was observed at least ten times. One end of the junction fails to match germline, which may point to a read error. Here the CDR3 reads CASSIATKGQGGYTF. CDR3 DNA: TGTGCCAGCAGCATAGCCACCAAGGGACAGGGAGGCTACACCTTC. This chain connects TRBV7-2 to TRBJ1-2, with 9 bases identical to TRBD1. This CDR3 is 15 amino acids long. Germline CDR1 SGHTA, CDR2 FQGNSA.